This TCR beta chain came from a study of beta chain features in type 1 diabetes. Study-wide results and caveats: People with Type 1 diabetes carried modestly yet significantly shorter TCRB CDR3s in all four CD4+ subsets.

The V gene's germline CDR1 is SGHRS and CDR2 YFSETQ. The CDR3 is 14 amino acids. V lost 7 bases, J lost 5 bases, and 7 bases stayed unmatched. There are a few counts of this clone. What it binds is unknown. All of the isolated RNA was reverse transcribed, so expressed TCRB transcripts were sequenced. The assay was immunoSEQ multiplex PCR, and TCRdb's table has in-frame clones only and misses some. The table has 110,000 to 150,000 clones, 6% to 7.5% seen once. The source of this sequence is a woman aged 25 to 39 in good health. This chain links TRBV5-1 with TRBJ2-7; 12 nucleotides match TRBD2. Sequencing was carried out using central memory CD4+ T cells from blood. CDR3 DNA: TGCGCCAGCGGGCTAGCGGGAGGGCATAACGAGCAGTACTTC. The encoded protein is CASGLAGGHNEQYF.